The rows below give T cell receptor beta chains drawn from one sample of a study of T cells in localized non-small cell lung cancer. Some clones are missing from TCRdb's copy, which holds only in-frame ones; the method was immunoSEQ multiplex PCR. Of 60,000 or so clones listed, roughly 80% are singletons. Sequences were derived from PBMCs, sampled before any cancer treatment. The receptors derive from a man between 40 and 70 years old with stage II lung adenocarcinoma. The CDR3 runs from the conserved cysteine through the conserved F or W.

V gene,J gene,CDR3 length,CDR3 protein
TRBV5-5,TRBJ2-3,14,CATSSLAQRDTQYF
TRBV4-1,TRBJ2-3,15,CASSLSGTGTDTQYF
TRBV5-1,TRBJ1-4,15,CASSLVGGTNEKLFF
TRBV9,TRBJ2-3,15,CASSVVAGEGGTQYF
TRBV15,TRBJ1-1,16,CATSRIVQGAWTEAFF
TRBV11-3,TRBJ2-5,15,CASSRIPGYQETQYF
TRBV4-1,TRBJ1-5,16,CASSQSPQGADQPQHF
TRBV7-9,TRBJ2-1,14,CASSLGGQYDEQFF
TRBV30,TRBJ1-4,14,CAWRRGGTNEKLFF
TRBV5-1,TRBJ2-5,15,CASSQGLASPETQYF
TRBV5-1,TRBJ1-5,14,CASSLSGQDQPQHF
TRBV6-1,TRBJ2-5,13,CASSRQFQETQYF
TRBV2,TRBJ1-3,15,CASSEAGTGANTIYF
TRBV6-5,TRBJ2-7,15,CASSYQGSSSYEQYF
TRBV19,TRBJ2-3,16,CASTQGTGGVTDTQYF
TRBV25-1,TRBJ2-2,16,CATPSPQASGTGELFF
TRBV11-3,TRBJ1-1,15,CASSFKDRGNTEAFF
TRBV9,TRBJ1-4,17,CASSGRGDSLLNEKLFF
TRBV11-1,TRBJ1-1,15,CASSLRAGLETEAFF
TRBV19,TRBJ2-7,15,CASSLMGTGNYEQYF
TRBV19,TRBJ2-2,15,CASSRRGSNPGELFF
TRBV21-1,TRBJ1-1,13,CASSSTGRTEAFF